The 12 T cell receptor beta chains given below trace back to one sample, sequenced in a study of T-cell reconstitution after alpha-beta-depleted transplantation in children. Preparation of the TCRbeta library involved a method that used unique molecular identifiers. TCRdb re-analysed the PCR reads in MiXCR, keeping a single row per CDR3 protein. This table holds around 370,000 distinct CDR3 sequences, about 9.3% found once. The starting material was PBMCs from the stem cell graft donor, obtained from the stem cell graft. The receptors come from a human donor who donated a stem cell graft to a child with acute lymphoblastic leukemia.

This clonotype was counted a few times. V gene TRBV4-1 combines with J gene TRBJ1-2, with 7 bases lining up with TRBD1. The length of the CDR3 is 15 residues. V shed 1 base and J 4 bases; nucleotides not matched to a gene: 6. CDR1 is MGHRA and CDR2 is YSYEKL in the germline V gene. CDR3 in DNA: TGCGCCAGCAGCCAAGGGACAGGCCTTTTCTATGGCTACACCTTC. Its protein is CASSQGTGLFYGYTF.

This clonotype was seen at least ten times. This sequence joins TRBV5-1 and TRBJ2-1; unclear D gene. Trimming shortened V by 4 bases and J by 3 bases, and 5 bases separated the two germline ends. The CDR3 has 12 amino acids. Per germline, CDR1 SGHRS and CDR2 YFSETQ. The CDR3 region has the DNA TGCGCCAGCAGCGTAGTCTACAATGAGCAGTTCTTC. This translates into CASSVVYNEQFF.

The sample holds a few counts of this clonotype. V usage is TRBV12-3 or TRBV12-4 and J usage is TRBJ2-1; D possibly corresponds to TRBD1 (5 bases). The V gene lost 3 bases and the J gene lost 8 bases, with 14 bases spanning the gap. The CDR3 has 14 residues. CDR3 sequence reads: CASSLGPPPDEQFF. In nucleotides, the CDR3 is TGTGCCAGCAGTTTGGGGCCCCCGCCCGATGAGCAGTTCTTC.

This clonotype has a handful of counts. The chain joins TRBV20-1 to TRBJ1-1; maybe TRBD1 (6 bases). CDR3 length: 15 amino acids. The V end was cut by 1 base, the J end by 0 bases, with 12 bases between. Germline-derived CDR1 and CDR2 are DFQATT and SNEGSKA (reference sequence). The CDR3 spells CSARVEQGLNTEAFF. As DNA, the CDR3 is TGCAGTGCTAGAGTGGAACAGGGCTTGAACACTGAAGCTTTCTTT.

This clonotype showed up many times. The chain recombines TRBV5-1 with TRBJ2-3; D is ambiguous. The CDR3 is 13 residues long. Germline V CDR1 and CDR2: SGHRS, YFSETQ. The germline V and J ends were trimmed by 7 bases and 4 bases, with 13 bases remaining between them. DNA for the CDR3: TGCGCCAGCCACTCGGGCAACTCAGATACGCAGTATTTT. Amino acid sequence: CASHSGNSDTQYF.

In its sample, this clonotype was seen many times. This chain uses TRBV27 with TRBJ2-7; D not certain. Between the trimmed V and J ends, which lost 6 bases and 3 bases, there was a span of 15 bases. The CDR3 has 14 amino acids. Germline V gene sequence: CDR1 MNHEY, CDR2 SMNVEV (reference sequence). CDR3 amino acids: CASRPGSLYYEQYF. CDR3 in DNA: TGTGCCAGCAGACCCGGGTCTTTATACTACGAGCAGTACTTC.

This clonotype was observed at least ten times. The gene calls are TRBV3-1 and TRBJ2-3, with 7 bases aligning to TRBD2. The CDR3 covers 15 residues. With 4 bases clipped from V and 0 bases from J, the junction kept 4 bases outside the gene matches. CDR1 is LGHDT and CDR2 is YNNKEL in the germline V gene (reference sequence). The CDR3 spells CASSPSGASTDTQYF. Here the CDR3 DNA reads TGTGCCAGCAGCCCTAGCGGAGCTAGCACAGATACGCAGTATTTT.

The table lists this clonotype with a few counts. This chain uses TRBV2 with TRBJ2-3, with TRBD2 matching over 7 bases. Germline CDR1 SNHLY, CDR2 FYNNEI. The V and J ends lost 10 bases and 2 bases, in that order; junction bases with no gene match: 3. CDR3 length: 12 amino acids. This chain's CDR3 is CAMKRDTDTQYF. CDR3 nucleotides: TGTGCCATGAAGCGGGACACAGATACGCAGTATTTT.

The chain links TRBV7-2 to TRBJ2-1, with unresolved D. V shed 3 bases and J shed 1 base, with 13 bases lying between them. This CDR3 has 16 amino acids. Per the germline V gene, CDR1 is SGHTA and CDR2 is FQGNSA. The chain's CDR3 is CASSFAATRSYNEQFF. The CDR3 DNA reads TGTGCCAGCAGCTTTGCTGCTACCCGATCCTACAATGAGCAGTTCTTC.

This clonotype was counted at least ten times. The missing conserved phenylalanine or tryptophan at the end of this CDR3 makes a read error likely. The DNA is left out, because the CDR3 cannot be placed on it with certainty; the CDR3 is given as TCRdb lists it. V and J are TRBV7-9 and TRBJ2-7; the table gives TRBD2 as D, unverified against the DNA. Germline loops: CDR1 SEHNR, CDR2 FQNEAQ (reference sequence). The CDR3 adds up to 8 amino acids, both ends counted. This chain's CDR3 is CASSLGLI.

This clonotype has only a few counts. A read error may account for a junction end that differs from germline. The chain employs TRBV20-1 and TRBJ2-7; TRBD2 might be the D (5 bases). The CDR3 is made up of 13 amino acids. Germline-derived CDR1 and CDR2 are DFQATT and SNEGSKA (reference sequence). Here the CDR3 reads CSATNDYPRSAHF. Written as DNA, the CDR3 is TGCAGTGCAACGAACGACTATCCCCGCTCAGCGCACTTC.

This clonotype occurred a few times. Relative to the germline gene, one junction end is altered; a read error may explain this. The genes are TRBV12-3 or TRBV12-4 and TRBJ2-7; TRBD2 aligns across 13 bases. This CDR3 region has 14 residues. This CDR3 reads CSSSAGLAGREQYF. CDR3 DNA: TGTTCCAGCAGTGCGGGACTAGCGGGAAGGGAGCAGTACTTC.